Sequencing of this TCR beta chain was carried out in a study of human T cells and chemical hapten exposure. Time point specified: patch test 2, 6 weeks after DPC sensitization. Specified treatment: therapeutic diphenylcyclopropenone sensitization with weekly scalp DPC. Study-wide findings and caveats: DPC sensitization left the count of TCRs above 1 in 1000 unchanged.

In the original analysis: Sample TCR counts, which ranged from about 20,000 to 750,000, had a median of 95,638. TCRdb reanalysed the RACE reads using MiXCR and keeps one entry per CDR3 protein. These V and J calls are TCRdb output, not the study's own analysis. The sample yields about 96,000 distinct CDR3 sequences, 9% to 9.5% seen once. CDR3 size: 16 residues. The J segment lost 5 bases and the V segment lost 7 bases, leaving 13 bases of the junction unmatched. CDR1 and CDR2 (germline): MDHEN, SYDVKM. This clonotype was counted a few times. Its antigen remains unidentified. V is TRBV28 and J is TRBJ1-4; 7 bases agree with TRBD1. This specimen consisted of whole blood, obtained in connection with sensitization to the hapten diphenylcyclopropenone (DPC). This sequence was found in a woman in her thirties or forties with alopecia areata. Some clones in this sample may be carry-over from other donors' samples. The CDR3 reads CASTPQGGRWNEKLFF. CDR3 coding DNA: TGTGCCAGCACCCCTCAGGGGGGGAGGTGGAATGAAAAACTGTTTTTT.